The 15 T cell receptor gamma chains reported below all come from one sample, sequenced in a study of Vδ1+ human thymocytes. Which antigens these TCRs recognize remains unknown. Sequences come from RNA converted to cDNA by reverse transcription. CDR3 amplicons came from multiplex PCR with pooled V-gene forward and constant-region reverse primers. TCRdb reapplied CATT to the multiplex PCR reads. This table has more than 35,000 gamma-chain clones, around 20% appearing once. Study conclusions and caveats: Thymic TRG and TRD repertoires appeared highly polyclonal.

The source material was Vdelta1+ gamma-delta thymocytes from the thymus. The subset here: FACS-sorted CD3+ TCRalphabeta- TCRVdelta1+ TCRVdelta2- thymocytes. The receptor source for this set is a girl in the first two years of life who had congenital heart surgery.

The V call is TRGV9, the J call TRGJ1 or TRGJ2. The CDR3 contains 10 residues. V lost 3 bases and J lost 14; bases outside the gene matches: 7. CDR1 and CDR2 from the germline V gene are GITISATS and ISYDGTV (reference sequence). The DNA of the CDR3 is TGTGCCTTGTGGGAGTCGTGGGAACTCTTT. Its protein product is CALWESWELF.

By share, this clone ranks as medium-sized. V and J are TRGV9 and TRGJ1 or TRGJ2. This CDR3 is built from 10 residues. Germline lookup yields CDR1 GITISATS and CDR2 ISYDGTV (reference sequence). V lost 2 bases, J lost 11 bases, and 3 bases stayed unmatched. The CDR3 here is CALWEDEKLF. In nucleotides, the CDR3 is TGTGCCTTGTGGGAGGACGAGAAACTCTTT.

For this clone: An end of the junction does not agree with germline; a read error may underlie this. The same CDR3 can be traced to other DNA sequences in this sample. The chain employs TRGV8 and TRGJ1 or TRGJ2. The CDR3 runs 12 residues. Germline V gene sequence: CDR1 VENAVY, CDR2 YDSYNSRV. CDR3 nucleotides: TGTGCCACATGGGATAGGACTTATAAGAAACTCTTT. It translates to CATWDRTYKKLF.

This clone was found many times. The V call is TRGV4, the J call TRGJ1 or TRGJ2. CDR1 EGSTGY and CDR2 YDSYTSSV come from the germline V gene. J lost 0 bases, V lost 5 bases, and 4 bases had no gene match. CDR3 size: 13 residues. In DNA form, the CDR3 reads TGTGCCACCTGGGGGCCGAATTATTATAAGAAACTCTTT. This translates into CATWGPNYYKKLF.

On this clone: Being one base from a much bigger clone, this may be a read error. V gene TRGV8 combines with J gene TRGJP2. Looked up from germline, CDR1 is VENAVY and CDR2 is YDSYNSRV. The V segment lost 6 bases and the J segment 5 bases; nucleotides outside the gene matches: 3. The CDR3 totals 12 residues. The CDR3 nucleotides read TGTGCCACCTGGAGGAGTGATTGGATCAAGACGTTT. Encoded protein: CATWRSDWIKTF.

The chain carries TRGV2 and TRGJ1 or TRGJ2. The CDR3 sequence is 16 residues long. With 0 bases clipped from V and 6 bases from J, the junction kept 14 bases outside the gene matches. CDR1 is EGSNGY, CDR2 YDSYNSKV, per germline. CDR3 amino acids: CATWDGHTPLSYKKLF. The CDR3 DNA sequence: TGTGCCACCTGGGACGGGCACACCCCACTTTCTTATAAGAAACTCTTT.

This clone has just a few counts. One junction end disagrees with the germline gene, perhaps due to a read error. The V and J genes are TRGV2 and TRGJ1 or TRGJ2. The CDR3 runs 15 residues. CDR1 EGSNGY and CDR2 YDSYNSKV come from the germline V gene. CDR3 in amino acids: CATWDRQGGAERKLF. CDR3 DNA sequence: TGCGCCACCTGGGACAGGCAAGGGGGGGCCGAGAGGAAACTCTTT.

The chain couples TRGV9 to TRGJ1 or TRGJ2. The CDR3 length is 14 residues. CDR1 and CDR2 (germline): GITISATS, ISYDGTV (reference sequence). The ends lost 1 base at V and 6 bases at J; junction bases unmatched: 9. CDR3 in amino acids: CALWEVTGCYKKLF. CDR3 DNA sequence: TGTGCCTTGTGGGAGGTCACCGGTTGTTATAAGAAACTCTTT.

This clone turned up a few times. This chain connects TRGV2 to TRGJP2. The CDR3 covers 11 residues. From germline, CDR1 is EGSNGY and CDR2 YDSYNSKV. The ends lost 9 bases at V and 6 bases at J; junction bases unmatched: 4. The CDR3 sequence is CATTRDWIKTF. Written as DNA, the CDR3 is TGTGCCACCACTCGTGATTGGATCAAGACGTTT.

This chain joins TRGV2 and TRGJ1 or TRGJ2. CDR3 size: 11 residues. Germline V lookup: CDR1 EGSNGY, CDR2 YDSYNSKV. Trimming took 0 bases from V and 12 from J; bases not matched to a gene: 5. The CDR3 nucleotides read TGTGCCACCTGGGACGGGGTAGGGAAACTCTTT. Its protein product is CATWDGVGKLF.

This clone was seen more than once but under ten times. The rearrangement joins TRGV3 to TRGJ1 or TRGJ2. Trimming took 3 bases from V and 3 from J; bases not matched to a gene: 8. Germline CDR1 reads VTNTFY; CDR2 reads YDVSTARD (reference sequence). The CDR3 consists of 14 residues. CDR3 bases: TGTGCCACCTGGGACGAGGTCCCTTATTATAAGAAACTCTTT. Protein product: CATWDEVPYYKKLF.

Comments on this clone: The same CDR3 arises from other DNA sequences in this sample as well. This chain uses TRGV2 with TRGJ1 or TRGJ2. Germline CDR1 and CDR2: EGSNGY and YDSYNSKV. Losses at the gene ends were 1 base for V and 7 bases for J; bases not matched to a gene: 7. The CDR3 consists of 13 residues. CDR3 residues: CATWDGLEYKKLF. For the CDR3, the DNA is TGTGCCACCTGGGACGGCCTAGAGTATAAGAAACTCTTT.

The rearrangement joins TRGV2 to TRGJ1 or TRGJ2. CDR1 and CDR2 (germline): EGSNGY, YDSYNSKV. V lost 4 bases to trimming and J lost 0 bases; unmatched junction nucleotides: 12. CDR3 length: 16 amino acids. This CDR3 reads CATWDARGSNYYKKLF. DNA of the CDR3: TGTGCCACCTGGGATGCCCGGGGATCGAATTATTATAAGAAACTCTTT.

There are a few counts of this clone. The chain carries TRGV9 and TRGJ1 or TRGJ2. Looked up from germline, CDR1 is GITISATS and CDR2 is ISYDGTV (reference sequence). The CDR3 sequence is 15 residues long. V lost 3 bases, J lost 0 bases, and 8 bases stayed unmatched. The CDR3 is CALWEPSSNYYKKLF. Here the CDR3 DNA reads TGTGCCTTGTGGGAGCCAAGCTCGAATTATTATAAGAAACTCTTT.

As for this clone: The sample holds other DNA sequences that translate to the same CDR3. V and J are TRGV9 and TRGJ1 or TRGJ2. The germline V gene encodes CDR1 GITISATS and CDR2 ISYDGTV (reference sequence). Trimming cost V 0 bases and J 6 bases; bases outside gene matches: 5. The CDR3 contains 13 residues. This CDR3 reads CALWEVLRYKKLF. DNA of the CDR3: TGTGCCTTGTGGGAGGTGCTGCGTTATAAGAAACTCTTT.